This entry lists 17 T cell receptor beta chains sequenced from one sample in a study of blood T cell repertoires in COVID-19. Assay used: immunoSEQ multiplex PCR; TCRdb lists only in-frame clones, some missing. In the table there are about 69,000 clones, 70% to 90% of which are singletons. The sequencing sample was made of peripheral blood. The source is a man in his forties with COVID-19, enrolled during active disease.

This rearrangement joins TRBV21-1 to TRBJ2-4; TRBD1, the D gene given by the table, was not confirmed from the DNA. TRBV21-1 is labeled a pseudogene. This CDR3 spans 12 amino acids. The DNA of the CDR3 is TGTGCCAGCACTGGGCTCAAAAACATTCAGTACTTC. Translation gives CASTGLKNIQYF.

This sequence joins TRBV28 and TRBJ2-3; 8 nucleotides align to TRBD2. V lost 2 bases and J lost 5; bases outside the gene matches: 9. This CDR3 comprises 16 residues. The germline CDR1 and CDR2 sequences are MDHEN and SYDVKM. The CDR3 nucleotides are TGTGCCAGCAGTTTAGGAGCGGGGGCGAGGGGAGATACGCAGTATTTT. This translates into CASSLGAGARGDTQYF.

The table lists this clone with a count of one. J is TRBJ2-7 and V is TRBV5-1; 9 bases agree with TRBD1. The CDR3 loop spans 16 amino acids. Losses at the gene ends were 0 bases for V and 6 bases for J; bases not matched to a gene: 10. CDR1 and CDR2 (germline): SGHRS, YFSETQ. The CDR3 region has the DNA TGCGCCAGCAGCTTGGCCCTACCGGGACAGGGAGGCGAGCAGTACTTC. This sequence encodes CASSLALPGQGGEQYF.

As DNA, the CDR3 is TGTGCCACCAGCAGAGATCTAACAGGGTCTCAGCCCCAGCATTTT. Protein: CATSRDLTGSQPQHF. The rearrangement joins TRBV15 to TRBJ1-5; TRBD1 might be the D (6 bases). Trimming took 0 bases from V and 6 from J, leaving 12 bases between them. Germline V gene lookup returns CDR1 LNHNV and CDR2 YYDKDF (reference sequence). This CDR3 is 15 amino acids long. The variable domain in full, completed from reference TRBV15 and TRBJ1-5, reads DAMVIQNPRYQVTQFGKPVTLSCSQTLNHNVMYWYQQKSSQAPKLLFHYYDKDFNNEADTPDNFQSRRPNTSFCFLDIRSPGLGDTAMYLCATSRDLTGSQPQHFGDGTRLSIL.

About this clone: The same CDR3 also results from other DNA sequences found in this sample. The gene calls are TRBV11-3 and TRBJ2-7; possibly TRBD1 for D (5 bases). Trimming stripped 0 bases from V and 7 bases from J, with 7 bases between. This CDR3 region has 12 residues. CDR1 is SGHNT and CDR2 is YENEEA in the germline V gene. In DNA form, the CDR3 reads TGTGCCAGCAGCTTAGATCAGGGAGAGCAGTACTTC. Protein sequence: CASSLDQGEQYF.

This sequence joins TRBV9 and TRBJ2-7, with D possibly being TRBD2 (6 bases). V was trimmed by 0 bases and J by 6 bases, leaving 16 bases between them. From germline, CDR1 is SGDLS and CDR2 YYNGEE. This CDR3 comprises 15 residues. The CDR3 DNA sequence: TGTGCCAGCAGCGTAGCGGGCACTAGCTACGTCGAGCAGTACTTC. Translating gives CASSVAGTSYVEQYF.

This CDR3 is CASSASGEMNTEAFF. The CDR3 DNA reads as TGTGCCAGTAGTGCCTCGGGGGAAATGAACACTGAAGCTTTCTTT. The chain carries TRBV19 and TRBJ1-1; D might be TRBD1 (5 bases). The V end lost 5 bases, the J end lost 0 bases, and 13 bases lay between the germline ends. Germline CDR1 reads LNHDA; CDR2 reads SQIVND (reference sequence). CDR3 length: 15 amino acids.

This clone occurred once. This rearrangement joins TRBV6-5 to TRBJ1-1, with D perhaps TRBD1 (5 bases). V was trimmed by 6 bases and J by 4 bases, leaving 15 bases between them. Germline V gene sequence: CDR1 MNHEY, CDR2 SVGAGI. The CDR3 extends over 14 amino acids. CDR3 DNA sequence: TGTGCCAGCAGCCTCCTGGCGGGGGGCACTGAAGCTTTCTTT. Amino acids: CASSLLAGGTEAFF.

This clone was seen just once. The V call is TRBV10-2, the J call TRBJ2-1, with 11 bases that match TRBD2. V lost 6 bases to trimming and J lost 3 bases; unmatched junction nucleotides: 7. The CDR3 is 16 amino acids. Germline lookup yields CDR1 WSHSY and CDR2 SAAADI. The CDR3 DNA sequence: TGCGCCAGCAGGCGACTTAGCGGGGGGGACTACAATGAGCAGTTCTTC. Encoded protein: CASRRLSGGDYNEQFF.

The chain carries TRBV30 and TRBJ1-5, with no clear D. V lost 1 base and J lost 4, with 8 bases in between. The germline V gene has CDR1 GTSNPN and CDR2 SVGIG (reference sequence). The CDR3 extends over 13 amino acids. CDR3: CAWSARRNQPQHF. CDR3 coding DNA: TGTGCCTGGAGTGCCAGGCGTAATCAGCCCCAGCATTTT. The complete variable domain, with remaining parts taken from reference TRBV30 and TRBJ1-5, reads SQTIHQWPATLVQPVGSPLSLECTVEGTSNPNLYWYRQAAGRGLQLLFYSVGIGQISSEVPQNLSASRPQDRQFILSSKKLLLSDSGFYLCAWSARRNQPQHFGDGTRLSIL.

This chain connects TRBV5-6 to TRBJ2-1; no clear D gene. With 2 bases removed from V and 4 bases from J, the gap between germline ends came to 7 bases. CDR3 length: 13 residues. The germline V gene has CDR1 SGHDT and CDR2 YYEEEE. CDR3 DNA sequence: TGTGCCAGCAGCTTTAACAGATACAATGAGCAGTTCTTC. Protein: CASSFNRYNEQFF.

This clone was detected only a few times. This chain's CDR3 is CAWSGDRLNTEAFF. CDR3 DNA: TGTGCCTGGAGTGGGGACAGATTGAACACTGAAGCTTTCTTT. This sequence joins TRBV30 and TRBJ1-1; 7 bases fit TRBD1. CDR1 and CDR2 from the germline V gene are GTSNPN and SVGIG (reference sequence). With 1 base clipped from V and 0 bases from J, the junction kept 2 bases outside the gene matches. The CDR3 is made up of 14 amino acids.

The chain uses TRBV11-3 and TRBJ2-3, with 14 bases aligning to TRBD2. J lost 4 bases, V lost 3 bases, and 6 bases had no gene match. The CDR3 has 17 residues. Germline V CDR1 and CDR2: SGHNT, YENEEA. Here the CDR3 reads CASSLTSGGVIADTQYF. The CDR3 nucleotides are TGTGCCAGCAGCTTGACTAGCGGGGGGGTTATCGCAGATACGCAGTATTTT.

This clone was found a few times. This rearrangement joins TRBV5-1 to TRBJ1-6; a possible D gene is TRBD1 (5 bases). Germline assignment: CDR1 SGHRS and CDR2 YFSETQ. This CDR3 contains 15 residues. Trimming took off 3 bases at V and 7 bases at J, with 14 bases between the two ends. The CDR3 coding sequence is TGCGCCAGCAGCTCGGGGGGGTATGGGAATTCACCCCTCCACTTT. Translated: CASSSGGYGNSPLHF.

The rearrangement uses TRBV29-1 and TRBJ1-1, with 7 bases matching TRBD1. Germline V gene lookup returns CDR1 SQVTM and CDR2 ANQGSEA. The V and J ends lost 6 bases and 2 bases, in that order; junction bases with no gene match: 6. The CDR3 has 13 residues. The CDR3 DNA sequence: TGCAGCGTCACAGGGGAATTTAACACTGAAGCTTTCTTT. Its protein is CSVTGEFNTEAFF.

This sequence joins TRBV3-1 (or the pseudogene TRBV3-2) and TRBJ1-2, with D perhaps matching TRBD1 (5 bases). CDR3 length: 14 residues. Looked up from germline, CDR1 is LGHDT and CDR2 is YNNKEL (reference sequence). Trimming pared 4 bases from V and 4 bases from J, leaving 13 bases between. The CDR3 is CASSLRQTAYGYTF. CDR3 coding DNA: TGTGCCAGCAGCCTCCGACAGACCGCCTATGGCTACACCTTC.

The chain combines TRBV30 with TRBJ2-7, with TRBD1 as a possible D gene (5 bases). CDR3 length: 13 amino acids. Germline V lookup: CDR1 GTSNPN, CDR2 SVGIG (reference sequence). Trimming pared 3 bases from V and 6 bases from J, leaving 15 bases between. CDR3 nucleotides: TGTGCCTGGAGAAGACAGTTGGACGGCGAGCAGTACTTC. Translation gives CAWRRQLDGEQYF.